This T cell receptor (beta chain) was captured in a study of breast tumors, draining lymph nodes, adjacent tissues. Turning to this clonotype: Its cognate antigen is unknown. This likely comes from a read error, as the CDR3 has no conserved phenylalanine or tryptophan at its end. The DNA is left out, because the CDR3 cannot be placed on it with certainty; the CDR3 is given as TCRdb lists it.

TCRdb re-derived calls from the multiplex PCR reads in MiXCR, one entry per CDR3 protein. The sample lists about 110,000 distinct CDR3 sequences; less than 40% were seen once. Overall study findings and caveats: Compared with lymph nodes, tumors were less diverse; compared with nontumor tissue, more. Tumor T cell lymph node origin was a supported hypothesis, not proven. Data fit most tumor T cells coming from lymph node, expanding in tumor.

The lymph nodes were axillary draining lymph nodes from breast cancer patients. A total of 15 residues make up the CDR3, ends included. The rearrangement links TRBV12-3 or TRBV12-4 to TRBJ2-5; TRBD2 is taken as the D call from the table, unchecked against the DNA. Sequenced material: axillary lymph node tissue. The sequence derives from a female donor with breast cancer. Some clones in this sample may be carry-over from other donors' samples. The CDR3 spells CASRPDPRGGYTFGS.